Included here is one TCR beta chain sequence, with context. The antigen remains undetermined. These data originate in a study of cytomegalovirus exposure and HLA in healthy donors. The study's findings and limits: In a later analysis, at a false discovery rate of 0.05, under 20,000 TCR beta sequences matched HLA alleles.

60 Vbeta and 13 Jbeta primers were used in PCR. Sequenced by immunoSEQ multiplex PCR; TCRdb stores in-frame clones only, minus some. Seen in this sample are under 65,000 clones; the ten most common clones hold about 6.7%. Germline V CDR1 and CDR2: LNHDA, SQIVND (reference sequence). J was trimmed by 5 bases and V by 7 bases; bases with no gene match: 10. The CDR3 extends over 15 amino acids. The gene calls are TRBV19 and TRBJ2-2; 7 bases line up with TRBD1. The receptor was isolated from a woman aged 40 to 55 in good health and CMV-seronegative. Sequenced material: PBMCs. The CDR3 DNA reads as TGTGCCAGTATTGCTGCGGACAGGCTGACCGGGGAGCTGTTTTTT. Translating gives CASIAADRLTGELFF.